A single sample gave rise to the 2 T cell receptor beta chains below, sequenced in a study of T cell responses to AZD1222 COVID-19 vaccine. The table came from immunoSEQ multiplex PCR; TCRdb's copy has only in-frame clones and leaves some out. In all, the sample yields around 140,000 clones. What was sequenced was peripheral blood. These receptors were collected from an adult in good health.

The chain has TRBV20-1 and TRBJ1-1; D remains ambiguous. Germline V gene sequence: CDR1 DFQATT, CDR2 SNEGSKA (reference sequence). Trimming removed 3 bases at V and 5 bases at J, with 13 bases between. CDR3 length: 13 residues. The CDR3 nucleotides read TGCAGTGCTAGTACCCCAGCAACAACTGAAGCTTTCTTT. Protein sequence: CSASTPATTEAFF.

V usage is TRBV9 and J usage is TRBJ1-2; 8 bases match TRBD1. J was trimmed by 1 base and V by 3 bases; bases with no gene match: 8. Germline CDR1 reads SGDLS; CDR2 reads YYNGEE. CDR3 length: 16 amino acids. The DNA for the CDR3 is TGTGCCAGCAGCGCTCAGGGGGCGTCGAGTAACTATGGCTACACCTTC. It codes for CASSAQGASSNYGYTF. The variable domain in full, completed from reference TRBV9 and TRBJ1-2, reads DSGVTQTPKHLITATGQRVTLRCSPRSGDLSVYWYQQSLDQGLQFLIQYYNGEERAKGNILERFSAQQFPDLHSELNLSSLELGDSALYFCASSAQGASSNYGYTFGSGTRLTVV.